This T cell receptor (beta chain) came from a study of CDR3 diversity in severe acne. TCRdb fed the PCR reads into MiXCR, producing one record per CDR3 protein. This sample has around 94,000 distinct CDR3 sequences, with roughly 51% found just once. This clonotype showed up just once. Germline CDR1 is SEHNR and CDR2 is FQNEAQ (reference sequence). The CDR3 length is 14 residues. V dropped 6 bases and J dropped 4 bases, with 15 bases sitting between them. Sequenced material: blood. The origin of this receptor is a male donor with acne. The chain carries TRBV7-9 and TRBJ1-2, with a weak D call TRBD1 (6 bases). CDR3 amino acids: CASRPDRQRYGYTF. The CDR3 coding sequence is TGTGCCAGCAGACCCGACAGGCAGCGCTATGGCTACACCTTC. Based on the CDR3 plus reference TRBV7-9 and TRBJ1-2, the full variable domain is DTGVSQNPRHKITKRGQNVTFRCDPISEHNRLYWYRQTLGQGPEFLTYFQNEAQLEKSRLLSDRFSAERPKGSFSTLEIQRTEQGDSAMYLCASRPDRQRYGYTFGSGTRLTVV.